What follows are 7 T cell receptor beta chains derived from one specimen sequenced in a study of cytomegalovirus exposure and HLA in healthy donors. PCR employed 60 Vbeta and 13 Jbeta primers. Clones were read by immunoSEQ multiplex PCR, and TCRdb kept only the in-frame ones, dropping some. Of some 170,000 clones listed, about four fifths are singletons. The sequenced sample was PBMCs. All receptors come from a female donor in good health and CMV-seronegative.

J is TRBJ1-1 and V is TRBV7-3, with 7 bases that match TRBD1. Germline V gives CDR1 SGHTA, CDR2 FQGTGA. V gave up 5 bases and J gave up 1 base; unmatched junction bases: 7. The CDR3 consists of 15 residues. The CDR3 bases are TGTGCCAGCAGCCCAGGACAGGCGGGGAACACTGAAGCTTTCTTT. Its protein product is CASSPGQAGNTEAFF.

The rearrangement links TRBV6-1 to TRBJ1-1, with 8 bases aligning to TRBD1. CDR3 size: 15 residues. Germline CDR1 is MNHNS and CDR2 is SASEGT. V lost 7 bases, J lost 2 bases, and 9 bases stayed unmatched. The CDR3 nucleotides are TGTGCCAGCAACGGACAGGGACTCCCAAACACTGAAGCTTTCTTT. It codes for CASNGQGLPNTEAFF.

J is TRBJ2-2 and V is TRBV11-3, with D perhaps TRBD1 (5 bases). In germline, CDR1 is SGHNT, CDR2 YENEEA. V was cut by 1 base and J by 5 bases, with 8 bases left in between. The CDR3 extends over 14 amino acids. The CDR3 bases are TGTGCCAGCAGCTTAGGGGGCGGAACCGGGGAGCTGTTTTTT. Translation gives CASSLGGGTGELFF.

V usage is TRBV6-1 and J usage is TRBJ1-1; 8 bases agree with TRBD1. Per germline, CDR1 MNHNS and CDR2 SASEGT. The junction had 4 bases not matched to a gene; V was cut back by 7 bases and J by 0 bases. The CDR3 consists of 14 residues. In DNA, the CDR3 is TGTGCCAGCACCCCGGGACAGGTGAACACTGAAGCTTTCTTT. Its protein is CASTPGQVNTEAFF.

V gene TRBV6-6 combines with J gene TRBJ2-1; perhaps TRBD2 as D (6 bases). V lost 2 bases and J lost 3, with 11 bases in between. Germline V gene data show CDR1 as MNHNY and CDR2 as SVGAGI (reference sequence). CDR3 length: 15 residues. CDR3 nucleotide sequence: TGTGCCAGCAGTTACGTCGCGGGGAGCTACAATGAGCAGTTCTTC. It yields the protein CASSYVAGSYNEQFF.

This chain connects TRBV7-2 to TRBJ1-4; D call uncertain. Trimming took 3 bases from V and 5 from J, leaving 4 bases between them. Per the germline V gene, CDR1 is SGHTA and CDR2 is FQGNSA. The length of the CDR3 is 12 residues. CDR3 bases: TGTGCCAGCAGCTTTCGGAATGAAAAACTGTTTTTT. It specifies CASSFRNEKLFF.

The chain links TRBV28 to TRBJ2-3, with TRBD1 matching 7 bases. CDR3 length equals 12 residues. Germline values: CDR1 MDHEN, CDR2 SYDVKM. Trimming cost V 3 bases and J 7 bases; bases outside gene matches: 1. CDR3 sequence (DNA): TGTGCCAGCAGTTTGACAGGGTATACGCAGTATTTT. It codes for CASSLTGYTQYF.